The 24 T cell receptor beta chains below were found in one sample sequenced in a study of blood T cells in healthy people across ages. Primers used in a second PCR of roughly 6 to 12 cycles were a sample-barcoded 5' primer and a J-beta primer mix. TCRdb itself ran the 5' RACE reads through MiXCR, one entry per CDR3 protein. The sample records about 970,000 distinct CDR3 sequences, roughly 51% being singletons. Sequencing used blood. Every receptor here comes from a woman aged 60-75 years in good health.

This chain uses TRBV12-3 or TRBV12-4 with TRBJ2-5; D is tentatively TRBD1 or TRBD2 (5 bases each). Between the trimmed V and J ends, which lost 3 bases and 2 bases, there was a span of 10 bases. The CDR3 covers 14 residues. The chain's CDR3 is CASSFLGEQETQYF. The CDR3 nucleotides are TGTGCCAGCAGTTTCTTAGGGGAGCAAGAGACCCAGTACTTC.

The V and J genes are TRBV24-1 and TRBJ2-1, with 9 bases matching TRBD1. This CDR3 is 15 amino acids long. The junction had 5 bases not matched to a gene; V was cut back by 4 bases and J by 5 bases. Per the germline V gene, CDR1 is KGHDR and CDR2 is SFDVKD. The CDR3 is CATSDRDRDNNEQFF. CDR3 sequence (DNA): TGTGCCACCAGTGACCGGGACAGGGATAACAATGAGCAGTTCTTC.

The chain carries TRBV11-2 and TRBJ2-7; D gene uncertain. The DNA end favors TRBJ2-5, so the J call may be wrong. CDR1 SGHAT and CDR2 FQNNGV come from the germline V gene. This CDR3 is built from 14 residues. CDR3 sequence reads: CASSFSTEKETQYF. DNA for the CDR3: TGTGCCAGCAGCTTTAGTACGGAGAAAGAGACCCAGTACTTC.

V gene TRBV20-1 combines with J gene TRBJ2-5; 7 nucleotides match TRBD1. The J call may be incorrect, as the DNA end agrees better with TRBJ2-7. From germline, CDR1 is DFQATT and CDR2 SNEGSKA (reference sequence). CDR3 size: 15 residues. Here the CDR3 DNA reads TGCAGTGCTGGAGTAGCGACCGGACAGGCTAACGAGCAGTACTTC. It encodes CSAGVATGQANEQYF.

This clonotype has more than one count but fewer than ten. V usage is TRBV20-1 and J usage is TRBJ2-7; no definite D call. The germline V gene encodes CDR1 DFQATT and CDR2 SNEGSKA (reference sequence). This CDR3 is built from 12 residues. Trimming left V 6 bases short and J 4 bases short, with 13 bases between. In DNA form, the CDR3 reads TGCAGTGCGCCCGACGCCTCATACGAGCAGTACTTC. The encoded protein is CSAPDASYEQYF.

The chain employs TRBV12-3 or TRBV12-4 and TRBJ2-3; the match to TRBD2 covers 10 bases. This CDR3 region has 16 residues. Trimming took 6 bases from V and 4 from J; bases not matched to a gene: 10. CDR3: CASRSSGRGSADTQYF. The CDR3 bases are TGTGCCAGCAGATCTAGCGGGAGAGGAAGCGCAGATACGCAGTATTTT.

This clonotype was seen only a few times. The CDR3 here is CASSHRTSSYNEQFF. The CDR3, as DNA: TGCGCCAGCAGCCACCGGACTAGCTCCTACAATGAGCAGTTCTTC. The V and J genes are TRBV4-1 and TRBJ2-1; 7 nucleotides align to TRBD2. CDR3 length: 15 amino acids. The germline CDR1 and CDR2 sequences are MGHRA and YSYEKL. The V segment lost 3 bases and the J segment 0 bases; nucleotides outside the gene matches: 2.

This chain joins TRBV7-9 and TRBJ1-2; D might be TRBD1 (5 bases). Trimming took off 0 bases at V and 4 bases at J, with 15 bases between the two ends. The CDR3 runs 16 residues. Germline V CDR1 and CDR2: SEHNR, FQNEAQ (reference sequence). The CDR3 DNA reads as TGTGCCAGCAGCTTAGCGGGAGGGGTAGCTGGCTATGGCTACACCTTC. It is translated as CASSLAGGVAGYGYTF.

This clonotype has a single count. The gene calls are TRBV3-1 and TRBJ1-2; D unclear. This CDR3 is 15 amino acids long. Germline V gives CDR1 LGHDT, CDR2 YNNKEL (reference sequence). V lost 4 bases to trimming and J lost 5 bases, with 17 bases between them. CDR3 bases: TGTGCCAGCAGCCCAAGTCGAGCAGTTGGATATGGCTACACCTTC. Residues: CASSPSRAVGYGYTF. The full variable domain, completed using reference TRBV3-1 and TRBJ1-2, is DTAVSQTPKYLVTQMGNDKSIKCEQNLGHDTMYWYKQDSKKFLKIMFSYNNKELIINETVPNRFSPKSPDKAHLNLHINSLELGDSAVYFCASSPSRAVGYGYTFGSGTRLTVV.

This CDR3 reads CAISDPRETGRDTQYF. In DNA, the CDR3 is TGTGCCATCAGTGACCCCCGTGAGACAGGGAGGGATACGCAGTATTTT. The chain employs TRBV10-3 and TRBJ2-3; D might be TRBD1 (7 bases). V was pared by 3 bases and J by 6 bases, with 19 bases between. CDR3 size: 16 residues. Germline V gene lookup returns CDR1 ENHRY and CDR2 SYGVKD.

J is TRBJ2-5 and V is TRBV6-1; 10 bases align to TRBD1. J gave up 3 bases and V 4 bases, and 8 bases lay outside the gene matches. This CDR3 has 16 residues. Germline assignment: CDR1 MNHNS and CDR2 SASEGT. CDR3 nucleotides: TGTGCCAGCAGTGGAGGACAGGGGGAGGGAGAAGAGACCCAGTACTTC. Its protein is CASSGGQGEGEETQYF.

Note on this clonotype: This may come from a read error, since a much larger clone is one base off. V usage is TRBV29-1 and J usage is TRBJ2-7, with D perhaps TRBD1 (5 bases). The CDR3 spans 12 residues. Germline CDR1 is SQVTM and CDR2 is ANQGSEA. CDR3 sequence (DNA): TGCGGCGTTGCTGACAGCACCTACGAGCAGTACTTC. This gives the protein CGVADSTYEQYF.

The chain is built from TRBV13 and TRBJ1-4, with D unclear. Per the germline V gene, CDR1 is PRHDT and CDR2 is FYEKMQ (reference sequence). The CDR3 totals 17 residues. Trimming stripped 5 bases from V and 0 bases from J, with 16 bases between. The CDR3 DNA sequence: TGTGCCAGCAGCCCAGCGTTGTATTCGGCAACTAATGAAAAACTGTTTTTT. It yields the protein CASSPALYSATNEKLFF.

The CDR3 coding sequence is TGCAGTGCTAGAGGTAGCGGGAGTGGTTACGAGCAGTACTTC. Translating gives CSARGSGSGYEQYF. The V call is TRBV20-1, the J call TRBJ2-7; the match to TRBD2 covers 9 bases. In germline, CDR1 is DFQATT, CDR2 SNEGSKA (reference sequence). The CDR3 is 14 amino acids. V shed 1 base and J 4 bases; nucleotides not matched to a gene: 5.

This chain connects TRBV5-1 to TRBJ2-1; D is possibly TRBD2 (6 bases). In germline, CDR1 is SGHRS, CDR2 YFSETQ. Trimming took off 4 bases at V and 8 bases at J, with 16 bases between the two ends. The CDR3 has 14 amino acids. In nucleotides, the CDR3 is TGCGCCAGCAGCCCCGGGACTGGTTACGATGAGCAGTTCTTC. Protein: CASSPGTGYDEQFF.

Note on this clonotype: A junction end diverges from the germline sequence, so it may reflect a read error. The chain combines TRBV28 with TRBJ2-7; TRBD1 agrees at 8 bases. The CDR3 is 18 amino acids. CDR1 is MDHEN and CDR2 is SYDVKM in the germline V gene. The DNA for the CDR3 is TGTGCCAGCAGTGGGACAAGTAAATGGACAGGGCAGTCCTACGAGCAGGACTTC. Translated: CASSGTSKWTGQSYEQDF.

This clonotype has only a few counts. The V gene is TRBV4-1, the J gene TRBJ1-4; tentative D call: TRBD1 (6 bases). The CDR3 is 15 residues long. Trimming took off 1 base at V and 8 bases at J, with 14 bases between the two ends. Germline CDR1 is MGHRA and CDR2 is YSYEKL. The DNA of the CDR3 is TGCGCCAGCAGCCAAGGTTGGGGGGCACGGGAAAAACTGTTTTTT. Translating it yields CASSQGWGAREKLFF.

This clonotype occurred a few times. The V call is TRBV18, the J call TRBJ2-5; D possibly corresponds to TRBD2 (6 bases). Trimming took 3 bases from V and 5 from J, leaving 13 bases between them. Germline V gives CDR1 KGHSH, CDR2 LQKENI. The CDR3 loop spans 14 amino acids. For the CDR3, the DNA is TGTGCCAGCTCACCTGCGGCTAGCGACGAGACCCAGTACTTC. This translates into CASSPAASDETQYF.

This clonotype was detected a few times. The chain has TRBV20-1 and TRBJ2-7; 9 nucleotides match TRBD2. CDR3 length equals 16 residues. Germline CDR1 DFQATT, CDR2 SNEGSKA (reference sequence). V was clipped by 0 bases and J by 4 bases; unmatched bases: 10. The CDR3 coding sequence is TGCAGTGCTAGAGATCCTTCGGCTAGCGGGGCTTACGAGCAGTACTTC. Its protein product is CSARDPSASGAYEQYF.

In this sample, this clonotype turned up once. Relative to the germline gene, one junction end is altered; a read error may explain this. This sequence joins TRBV7-4 and TRBJ1-5; 7 positions agree with TRBD1. The CDR3 covers 15 residues. Germline assignment: CDR1 SGHVT and CDR2 SQSDAQ. The CDR3 region is CASTLRQGYNQPRHF. The CDR3 bases are TGTGCCAGCACCCTCAGACAGGGTTACAATCAGCCCCGGCATTTT.

This clonotype appeared many times. V gene TRBV7-2 combines with J gene TRBJ2-6, with D uncertain. The germline V and J ends were trimmed by 4 bases and 0 bases, with 7 bases remaining between them. CDR1 is SGHTA and CDR2 is FQGNSA in the germline V gene. The CDR3 consists of 15 residues. CDR3: CASSYIVSGANVLTF. CDR3 sequence (DNA): TGTGCCAGCAGCTATATAGTCTCTGGGGCCAACGTCCTGACTTTC.

CDR3 bases: TGTGCCAGCAGCGGCCGGGACAACAAGGCCTACGAGCAGTACTTC. Translated: CASSGRDNKAYEQYF. J is TRBJ2-7 and V is TRBV7-9; weak D call: TRBD1 (6 bases). CDR3 size: 15 residues. Trimming stripped 5 bases from V and 2 bases from J, with 16 bases between. Per germline, CDR1 SEHNR and CDR2 FQNEAQ (reference sequence).

The CDR3 spells CASGAGFQGSETQYF. CDR3 DNA sequence: TGTGCCAGCGGAGCCGGGTTTCAAGGTTCAGAGACCCAGTACTTC. The V call is TRBV25-1, the J call TRBJ2-5; D not certain. Trimming cost V 8 bases and J 4 bases, with 20 bases left between them. Per germline, CDR1 MGHDK and CDR2 SYGVNS. The CDR3 covers 15 residues. The whole variable domain, remainder taken from reference TRBV25-1 and TRBJ2-5, is EADIYQTPRYLVIGTGKKITLECSQTMGHDKMYWYQQDPGMELHLIHYSYGVNSTEKGDLSSESTVSRIRTEHFPLTLESARPSHTSQYLCASGAGFQGSETQYFGPGTRLLVL.

This chain links TRBV29-1 with TRBJ2-1; perhaps TRBD2 as D (6 bases). The CDR3 contains 14 residues. V was trimmed by 3 bases and J by 4 bases, leaving 13 bases between them. In germline, CDR1 is SQVTM, CDR2 ANQGSEA. The CDR3: CSVEYGLQYNEQFF. In DNA form, the CDR3 reads TGCAGCGTTGAGTATGGACTACAGTACAATGAGCAGTTCTTC.